The T cell receptor (beta chain) under discussion was sequenced for a study of T cell responses to AZD1222 COVID-19 vaccine. Overall study results and limits: Rises in breadth and depth of Spike-specific TCRs came after two AZD1222 doses. Donor demographics were predominantly white British with a female majority; clonal diversity may be underestimated.

Germline assignment: CDR1 SGHVS and CDR2 FQNEAQ. Trimming stripped 5 bases from V and 5 bases from J, with 9 bases between. This CDR3 contains 13 residues. TCRdb's copy holds only in-frame clones and misses some; the assay was immunoSEQ multiplex PCR. This repertoire shows some 100,000 clones, 80% to 95% found once; its top ten account for 2.5% to 3.5%. In the case of this clone: Its target is unknown.

V gene TRBV7-8 combines with J gene TRBJ2-2; D not certain. The material was peripheral blood, obtained 28 days after the second AZD1222 dose. This clonotype originated in an adult who received the AZD1222 COVID-19 vaccine. The CDR3 nucleotides are TGTGCCAGCAGCCTGAGCCATACCGGGGAGCTGTTTTTT. This codes for CASSLSHTGELFF.